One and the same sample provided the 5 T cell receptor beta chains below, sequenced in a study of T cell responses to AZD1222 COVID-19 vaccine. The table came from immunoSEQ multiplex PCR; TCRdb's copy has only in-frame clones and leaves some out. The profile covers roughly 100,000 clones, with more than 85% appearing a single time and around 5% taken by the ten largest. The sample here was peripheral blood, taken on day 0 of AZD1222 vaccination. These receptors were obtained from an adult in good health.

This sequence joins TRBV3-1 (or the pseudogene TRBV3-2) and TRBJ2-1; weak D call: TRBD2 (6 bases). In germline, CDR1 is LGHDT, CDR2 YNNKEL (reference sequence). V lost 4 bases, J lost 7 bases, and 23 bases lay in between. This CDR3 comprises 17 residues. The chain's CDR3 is CASSLYVTAGPGNEQFF. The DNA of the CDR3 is TGTGCCAGCAGCCTGTACGTTACGGCGGGACCAGGGAATGAGCAGTTCTTC.

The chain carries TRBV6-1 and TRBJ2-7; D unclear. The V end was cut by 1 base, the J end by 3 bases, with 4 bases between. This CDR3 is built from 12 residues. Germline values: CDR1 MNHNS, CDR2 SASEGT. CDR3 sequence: CASSEGGYEQYF. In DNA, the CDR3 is TGTGCCAGCAGTGAAGGCGGCTACGAGCAGTACTTC.

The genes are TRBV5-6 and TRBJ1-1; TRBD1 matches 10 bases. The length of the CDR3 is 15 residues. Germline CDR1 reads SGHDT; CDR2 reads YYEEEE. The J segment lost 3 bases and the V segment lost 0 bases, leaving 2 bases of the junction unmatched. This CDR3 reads CASSLAGQGYTEAFF. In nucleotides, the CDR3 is TGTGCCAGCAGCTTGGCGGGACAGGGGTACACTGAAGCTTTCTTT.

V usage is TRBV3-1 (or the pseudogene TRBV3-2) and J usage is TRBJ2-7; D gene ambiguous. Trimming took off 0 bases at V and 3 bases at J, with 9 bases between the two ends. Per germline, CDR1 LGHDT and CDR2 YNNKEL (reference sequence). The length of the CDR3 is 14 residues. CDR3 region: CASSQEGQIYEQYF. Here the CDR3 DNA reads TGTGCCAGCAGCCAAGAGGGCCAAATCTACGAGCAGTACTTC.

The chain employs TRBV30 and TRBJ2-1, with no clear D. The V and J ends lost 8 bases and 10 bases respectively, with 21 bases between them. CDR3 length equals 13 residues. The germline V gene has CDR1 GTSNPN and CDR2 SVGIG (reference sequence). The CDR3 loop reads CARQPTTPGEQFF. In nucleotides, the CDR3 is TGTGCCCGCCAGCCCACCACACCAGGCGAGCAGTTCTTC. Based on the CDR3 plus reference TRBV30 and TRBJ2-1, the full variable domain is SQTIHQWPATLVQPVGSPLSLECTVEGTSNPNLYWYRQAAGRGLQLLFYSVGIGQISSEVPQNLSASRPQDRQFILSSKKLLLSDSGFYLCARQPTTPGEQFFGPGTRLTVL.